This T cell receptor beta chain was obtained from a study of T-cell reconstitution after alpha-beta-depleted transplantation in children. The table lists this clonotype with a few counts. V dropped 2 bases and J dropped 2 bases, with 11 bases sitting between them. The CDR3 runs to 14 residues. Germline loops: CDR1 SGHRS, CDR2 YFSETQ. Molecular barcoding with unique molecular identifiers was used for the TCRbeta library. TCRdb redid the calling of the PCR reads with MiXCR, one entry per CDR3 protein. The sample yields around 500,000 distinct CDR3 sequences, around 12% seen once. The rearrangement joins TRBV5-1 to TRBJ2-7, with D perhaps matching TRBD1 (5 bases). The sequence derives from a human donor who donated a stem cell graft to a child with combined immunodeficiency. The specimen was PBMCs from the stem cell graft donor, collected from the stem cell graft. CDR3 amino acids: CASSFLQVPYEQYF. The CDR3 DNA is TGCGCCAGCAGCTTCCTACAGGTTCCCTACGAGCAGTACTTC. Full variable domain (outside the CDR3, taken from reference TRBV5-1 and TRBJ2-7): KAGVTQTPRYLIKTRGQQVTLSCSPISGHRSVSWYQQTPGQGLQFLFEYFSETQRNKGNFPGRFSGRQFSNSRSEMNVSTLELGDSALYLCASSFLQVPYEQYFGPGTRLTVT.